The text below deals with one T cell receptor beta chain. Its antigen is currently unknown. Terminally differentiated effector memory CD45RA+ cells were left out of the naive CD8 fraction, which was CD45RO-negative and positively selected for CCR7. The healthy adult donors were HIV-negative and reported no recent acute infections or vaccinations. In the original analysis: Sequence data from immunoSEQ were junction-only and lacked quality scores; consequently, filtering differed. The assay was immunoSEQ multiplex PCR, and TCRdb's table has in-frame clones only and misses some. V, J and clone size were drawn from that table, and D and trimming were deduced from the DNA. In the table there are around 620,000 clones, approximately 96% of which are singletons. The data belong to a study of shared clonotypes between healthy human individuals. Findings of the study overall: Sampling was confined to blood; repertoires within tissues likely differ. Among the subsets, naive ones generally showed larger estimated richness than memory ones.

What was sequenced was naive CD8+ T cells sorted from blood. The receptor was derived from a woman aged 25 to 39 in good health.

CDR3 in amino acids: CASSQSRAGPRLGELFF. CDR3 in DNA: TGTGCCAGCAGCCAATCCCGGGCGGGCCCTAGACTGGGGGAGCTGTTTTTT. The chain uses TRBV4-2 and TRBJ2-2, with D possibly being TRBD2 (5 bases). The CDR3 length is 17 residues. Germline assignment: CDR1 LGHNA and CDR2 YNFKEQ. Trimming took 2 bases from V and 8 from J, leaving 21 bases between them.